These T cell receptor beta chains were read from a single sample in a study of cytomegalovirus exposure and HLA in healthy donors. This table comes from immunoSEQ multiplex PCR, and its TCRdb copy is limited to in-frame clones, with some not included. The sample contains some 150,000 clones, 76% of which appear only once. The sample taken for sequencing was PBMCs. Receptor source: a woman aged 40-49 years in good health and CMV-seronegative. Each CDR3 is given with its conserved first and last residue. The order of the fields is D gene, V gene, clone size, J gene, CDR3 length, CDR3 DNA, CDR3 protein. The D gene is left open where the match is weak. Where a row states a size, it is once, few, many or the class of an expanded clone; other rows omit it.

-	TRBV6-5	-	TRBJ2-1	14	TGTGCCAGCAGTTACTCGAGTCCGGGTGGGGAGCAGTTCTTC	CASSYSSPGGEQFF
-	TRBV28	-	TRBJ2-5	14	TGTGCCAGCACTGCCGCCGGGGTGAGGAAGACCCAGTACTTC	CASTAAGVRKTQYF
-	TRBV5-1	few	TRBJ2-4	14	TGCGCCAGCAGCTTGGCAGGGGCCAAAAACATTCAGTACTTC	CASSLAGAKNIQYF
-	TRBV5-4	few	TRBJ1-1	14	TGTGCCAGCAGCTTGGGACAGAGAAACACTGAAGCTTTCTTT	CASSLGQRNTEAFF
-	TRBV7-9	-	TRBJ1-2	13	TGTGCCAGCAGCCTGGGACAAGTGGATGGCTACACCTTC	CASSLGQVDGYTF
-	TRBV6-1	once	TRBJ1-2	15	TGTGCCAGCAGTGAACCAAGAGCGGGAAACTATGGCTACACCTTC	CASSEPRAGNYGYTF
TRBD2	TRBV19	few	TRBJ2-7	14	TGTGCCAGTAGTATCGGACTAGCGGGGTACGAGCAGTACTTC	CASSIGLAGYEQYF
-	TRBV6-5	-	TRBJ1-1	12	TGTGCCAGCAGGTATCTAAACACTGAAGCTTTCTTT	CASRYLNTEAFF
TRBD1	TRBV2	-	TRBJ2-7	12	TGTGCCAGCGGGACAGGTCCATACGAGCAGTACTTC	CASGTGPYEQYF
TRBD2	TRBV19	few	TRBJ2-6	20	TGTGCCAGTAGTCTCCACCCCGGGACTAGCGGGAGTGGAGGGGCCAACGTCCTGACTTTC	CASSLHPGTSGSGGANVLTF
-	TRBV2	few	TRBJ1-1	13	TGTGCCAGCAGTGAAACTCTTCAGGGGAGAGCTTTCTTT	CASSETLQGRAFF